This TCR beta chain was identified during a study of blood T cells in healthy people across ages. Study-wide context: In model experiments, template switching was able to capture about one barcoded beta molecule for every two T cells that were present.

The CDR3 sequence is 15 residues long. Germline CDR1 and CDR2: SNHLY and FYNNEI. The V and J ends lost 4 bases and 3 bases respectively, with 12 bases between them. Using a J-beta primer mix together with a sample-barcoded 5' primer, a second PCR was run for about 7 to 12 cycles. TCRdb re-analysed the 5' RACE reads in MiXCR, keeping a single row per CDR3 protein. The sample consists of approximately 690,000 distinct CDR3 sequences, around three fifths of them appearing once. This TCR was recovered from a man between 60 and 75 years old in good health. The chain couples TRBV2 to TRBJ1-4; unclear D gene. Sequencing input: blood. The CDR3 DNA reads as TGTGCCAGCAGTGGCCCCGGGTATCCTAATGAAAAACTGTTTTTT. Residues: CASSGPGYPNEKLFF.